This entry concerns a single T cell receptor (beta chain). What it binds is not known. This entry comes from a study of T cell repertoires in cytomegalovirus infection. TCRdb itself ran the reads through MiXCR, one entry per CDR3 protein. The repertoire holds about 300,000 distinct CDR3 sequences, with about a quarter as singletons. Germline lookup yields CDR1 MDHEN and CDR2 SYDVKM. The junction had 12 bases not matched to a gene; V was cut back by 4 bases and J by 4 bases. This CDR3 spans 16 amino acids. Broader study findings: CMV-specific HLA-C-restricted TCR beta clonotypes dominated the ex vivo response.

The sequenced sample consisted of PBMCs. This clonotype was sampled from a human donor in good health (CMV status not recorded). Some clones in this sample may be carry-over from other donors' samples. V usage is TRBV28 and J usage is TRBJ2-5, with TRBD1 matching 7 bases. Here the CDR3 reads CASSYVRQGNGETQYF. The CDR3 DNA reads TGTGCCAGCAGTTACGTTAGACAGGGAAATGGAGAGACCCAGTACTTC.